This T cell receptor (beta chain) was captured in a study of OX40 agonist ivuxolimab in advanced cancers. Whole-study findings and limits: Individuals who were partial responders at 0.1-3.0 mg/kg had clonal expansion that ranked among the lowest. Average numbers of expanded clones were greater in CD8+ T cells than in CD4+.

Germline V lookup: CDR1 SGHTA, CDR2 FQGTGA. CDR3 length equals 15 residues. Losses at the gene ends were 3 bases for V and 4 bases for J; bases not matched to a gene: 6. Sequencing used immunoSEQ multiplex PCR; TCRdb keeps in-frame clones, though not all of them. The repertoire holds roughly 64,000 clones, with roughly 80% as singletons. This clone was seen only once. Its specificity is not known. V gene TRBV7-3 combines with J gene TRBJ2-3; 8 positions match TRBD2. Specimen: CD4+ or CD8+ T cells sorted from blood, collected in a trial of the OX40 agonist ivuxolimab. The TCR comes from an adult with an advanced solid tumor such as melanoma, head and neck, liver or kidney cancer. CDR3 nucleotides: TGTGCCAGCAGCTTGGTTAGCGGGACATCAGATACGCAGTATTTT. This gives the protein CASSLVSGTSDTQYF.